Following are 30 T cell receptor beta chains from one sample sequenced in a study of blood T cells in healthy people across ages. A sample-barcoded 5' primer and a J-beta primer mix were used in a second PCR of roughly 7 to 11 cycles. Using its own MiXCR run on the 5' RACE reads, TCRdb lists one record per CDR3 protein. The table has about 1 million distinct CDR3 sequences, 40% to 50% seen once. The sample was blood. All receptors derive from a woman aged 55-70 years in good health.

The V and J genes are TRBV28 and TRBJ1-4, with D perhaps TRBD1 (5 bases). CDR1 is MDHEN, CDR2 SYDVKM, per germline. The CDR3 runs to 15 residues. The V end was cut by 2 bases, the J end by 5 bases, with 12 bases between. The CDR3 region is CASSLVGPTNEKLFF. The CDR3 DNA follows: TGTGCCAGCAGTTTAGTGGGGCCGACAAATGAAAAACTGTTTTTT. The full variable domain, rest sourced from reference TRBV28 and TRBJ1-4, is DVKVTQSSRYLVKRTGEKVFLECVQDMDHENMFWYRQDPGLGLRLIYFSYDVKMKEKGDIPEGYSVSREKKERFSLILESASTNQTSMYLCASSLVGPTNEKLFFGSGTQLSVL.

The rearrangement uses TRBV28 and TRBJ2-4; 10 positions agree with TRBD1. The J call could be wrong; TRBJ2-7 is a better fit for the DNA end. In germline, CDR1 is MDHEN, CDR2 SYDVKM. The CDR3 is 19 residues long. The CDR3 loop reads CASSFPGDRGSGSRHEQYF. CDR3 nucleotide sequence: TGTGCCAGCAGTTTCCCCGGGGACAGGGGCAGCGGGAGTCGACACGAGCAGTACTTC.

This clonotype was seen more than once but under ten times. The chain couples TRBV9 to TRBJ1-2; D not resolved. Per the germline V gene, CDR1 is SGDLS and CDR2 is YYNGEE. Trimming took 4 bases from V and 13 from J, leaving 11 bases between them. The CDR3 length is 10 residues. DNA of the CDR3: TGTGCCAGCAGCCTGGACCGGACCACCTTC. Translating gives CASSLDRTTF.

The chain is built from TRBV5-1 and TRBJ2-5; TRBD2 matches 13 bases. The CDR3 extends over 16 amino acids. J gave up 6 bases and V 2 bases, and 7 bases lay outside the gene matches. Germline V gives CDR1 SGHRS, CDR2 YFSETQ. The CDR3 loop reads CASSFGLAGVGKTQYF. DNA of the CDR3: TGCGCCAGCAGCTTCGGACTAGCGGGAGTAGGAAAGACCCAGTACTTC.

This clonotype showed up just a few times. The chain links TRBV12-3 or TRBV12-4 to TRBJ1-4, with 9 bases fitting TRBD1. V lost 5 bases and J lost 9; bases outside the gene matches: 10. This CDR3 spans 15 amino acids. The CDR3 sequence: CASSLPGTGSKKLFF. The CDR3 coding sequence is TGTGCCAGCAGTCTTCCGGGGACAGGGAGCAAAAAACTGTTTTTT.

The sample holds one count of this clonotype. The junction departs from the called germline gene at one end, perhaps through a read error. The genes are TRBV7-9 and TRBJ2-2; 7 bases fit TRBD1. Germline V gives CDR1 SEHNR, CDR2 FQNEAQ (reference sequence). There are 14 residues in the CDR3. CDR3 coding DNA: TGCTCCTACTCTGGGACAGCGAACACCGGGGAGCTGTTTTTT. As protein: CSYSGTANTGELFF.

CDR3 in DNA: TGTGCCAGCAGGCGGGACTCCCCAGATACGCAGTATTTT. Translation gives CASRRDSPDTQYF. The chain is built from TRBV5-6 and TRBJ2-3, with D possibly being TRBD2 (6 bases). Trimming pared 5 bases from V and 4 bases from J, leaving 11 bases between. Germline V CDR1 and CDR2: SGHDT, YYEEEE. The CDR3 extends over 13 amino acids.

The chain links TRBV20-1 to TRBJ1-4, with D unclear. The CDR3 is 15 amino acids. Trimming removed 2 bases at V and 4 bases at J, with 14 bases between. Germline lookup yields CDR1 DFQATT and CDR2 SNEGSKA (reference sequence). The CDR3: CSARSTPGSNEKLFF. CDR3 DNA: TGCAGTGCTAGAAGCACTCCTGGGAGTAATGAAAAACTGTTTTTT.

This clonotype was observed many times. This may be a read error: a much more frequent sequence differs by one nucleotide. The chain has TRBV20-1 and TRBJ2-7; D assignment may be TRBD1 or TRBD2 (5 bases each). Trimming took 6 bases from V and 2 from J, leaving 17 bases between them. The CDR3 loop spans 14 amino acids. Germline V CDR1 and CDR2: DFQATT, SNEGSKA (reference sequence). CDR3 in amino acids: CSATGRAFTYEQYF. The CDR3 DNA reads as TGCAGTGCCACGGGACGAGCGTTCACCTACGAGCAGTACTTC.

This rearrangement joins TRBV12-3 or TRBV12-4 to TRBJ2-7; 14 nucleotides line up with TRBD2. The ends lost 4 bases at V and 0 bases at J; junction bases unmatched: 2. CDR3 size: 16 residues. The CDR3 reads CASSWGTSGSSYEQYF. The CDR3 nucleotides are TGTGCCAGCAGTTGGGGGACTAGCGGGAGCTCCTACGAGCAGTACTTC.

This clonotype was counted once. The V and J genes are TRBV20-1 and TRBJ2-1; the D is unclear. Per germline, CDR1 DFQATT and CDR2 SNEGSKA (reference sequence). The CDR3 is 11 residues long. Trimming cost V 8 bases and J 7 bases, with 12 bases left between them. CDR3 protein: CSRWEPNEQFF. The DNA for the CDR3 is TGCAGTAGATGGGAACCGAATGAGCAGTTCTTC.

The rearrangement links TRBV27 to TRBJ1-2; a weak D match, TRBD1 (5 bases). The CDR3 is 12 amino acids. Germline V gene data show CDR1 as MNHEY and CDR2 as SMNVEV (reference sequence). V was clipped by 6 bases and J by 6 bases, with 11 bases between them. CDR3 sequence (DNA): TGTGCCAGCAGATTAGGGACTCATGGCTACACCTTC. Its translation: CASRLGTHGYTF.

This clonotype was picked up a small number of times. V gene TRBV27 combines with J gene TRBJ2-1; D is perhaps TRBD1 or TRBD2 (5 bases each). Trimming left V 5 bases short and J 6 bases short, with 14 bases between. The germline CDR1 and CDR2 sequences are MNHEY and SMNVEV (reference sequence). CDR3 length: 14 residues. CDR3 amino acids: CASSIGTGANEQFF. CDR3 in DNA: TGTGCCAGCAGTATCGGGACGGGCGCCAATGAGCAGTTCTTC.

The chain uses TRBV10-2 and TRBJ2-5; no reliable D call. This CDR3 is 13 amino acids long. CDR1 is WSHSY, CDR2 SAAADI, per germline. Trimming took 5 bases from V and 1 from J, leaving 8 bases between them. The CDR3 DNA follows: TGCGCCAGCAGTCATTTGCGCCAAGAGACCCAGTACTTC. As protein: CASSHLRQETQYF.

The rearrangement uses TRBV12-3 or TRBV12-4 and TRBJ2-1; 12 bases map to TRBD2. This CDR3 is 17 amino acids long. The V gene end was trimmed by 5 bases and the J gene end by 5 bases; junction bases not matched to a gene: 10. CDR3 sequence: CASSPFNLAGGDNEQFF. Here the CDR3 DNA reads TGTGCCAGCAGTCCCTTTAATCTAGCGGGAGGGGACAATGAGCAGTTCTTC.

The rearrangement joins TRBV7-6 to TRBJ2-5, with D perhaps TRBD1 or TRBD2 (5 bases each). The tail of the sequence fits TRBJ2-7 better, so the J call may be wrong. CDR1 is SGHVS, CDR2 FNYEAQ, per germline. This CDR3 spans 13 amino acids. The CDR3 DNA reads TGTGCCAGCAGCCCCTTGGGGGTCCACGAGCAGTACTTC. This gives the protein CASSPLGVHEQYF.

A few counts support this clonotype. V usage is TRBV10-3 and J usage is TRBJ1-4, with 7 nucleotides matching TRBD1. Looked up from germline, CDR1 is ENHRY and CDR2 is SYGVKD. CDR3 length equals 15 residues. Unmatched junction bases numbered 13, after V lost 11 bases and J lost 4 bases. CDR3 in DNA: TGTGCCTCCACAAGAGGGGACAGCTTTAATGAAAAACTGTTTTTT. It is translated as CASTRGDSFNEKLFF.

The genes are TRBV3-1 and TRBJ1-5; 9 bases align to TRBD1. In germline, CDR1 is LGHDT, CDR2 YNNKEL (reference sequence). V shed 5 bases, J shed 5 bases, and the junction held 1 base outside the gene matches. This CDR3 spans 13 amino acids. The CDR3 coding sequence is TGTGCCAGCAGCGGGACAGGGTATCAGCCCCAGCATTTT. Translation: CASSGTGYQPQHF.

This clonotype turned up a few times. The chain recombines TRBV7-2 with TRBJ2-3, with 7 bases fitting TRBD2. This CDR3 comprises 14 residues. V shed 5 bases, J shed 10 bases, and the junction held 12 bases outside the gene matches. Germline lookup yields CDR1 SGHTA and CDR2 FQGNSA. CDR3 coding DNA: TGTGCCAGCAGCCGACCCGCGGCGGGAGCCGCGCAGTATTTT. It codes for CASSRPAAGAAQYF.

In DNA form, the CDR3 reads TGTGCCAGCAGTTGGGTAGCGGGGGATTCCTACAATGAGCAGTTCTTC. Translation gives CASSWVAGDSYNEQFF. The rearrangement uses TRBV12-3 or TRBV12-4 and TRBJ2-1; 9 bases are shared with TRBD2. The CDR3 extends over 16 amino acids. V lost 4 bases and J lost 1; bases outside the gene matches: 5.

The V gene is TRBV6-2 or TRBV6-3, the J gene TRBJ2-1; D may be TRBD1 or TRBD2 (5 bases each). CDR3 length: 15 residues. V shed 2 bases and J shed 5 bases, with 13 bases lying between them. Germline V gene data show CDR1 as MNHEY and CDR2 as SVGEGT. The DNA of the CDR3 is TGTGCCAGCAGTTACACCGGGACGGGACACAATGAGCAGTTCTTC. Protein sequence: CASSYTGTGHNEQFF.

Notes on this clonotype: One junction end disagrees with the germline gene, perhaps due to a read error. The chain combines TRBV7-2 with TRBJ2-7; perhaps TRBD2 as D (5 bases). The CDR3 length is 14 residues. From germline, CDR1 is SGHTA and CDR2 FQGNSA. CDR3 in amino acids: CASSLDGISYEQYF. CDR3 DNA sequence: TGTGCCAGCAGTTTAGACGGGATCTCATACGAGCAGTACTTC.

This clonotype was counted many times. The chain employs TRBV5-1 and TRBJ2-5, with D uncertain. CDR3 size: 14 residues. V lost 7 bases and J 5 bases, leaving 18 bases between the germline ends. Germline V CDR1 and CDR2: SGHRS, YFSETQ. CDR3 amino acids: CASRGLGQRETQYF. The CDR3, as DNA: TGCGCCAGCCGCGGTCTGGGCCAAAGGGAGACCCAGTACTTC.

The V and J genes are TRBV29-1 and TRBJ2-2; D possibly matches TRBD1 or TRBD2 (5 bases each). Trimming took 4 bases from V and 1 from J, leaving 13 bases between them. The CDR3 covers 15 residues. Germline V gives CDR1 SQVTM, CDR2 ANQGSEA. In DNA, the CDR3 is TGCAGCGTTGGTGAGGGACCTGTGAACACCGGGGAGCTGTTTTTT. Translated, it gives CSVGEGPVNTGELFF.

The rearrangement uses TRBV10-3 and TRBJ2-3; no definite D call. The CDR3 sequence is 15 residues long. Germline V CDR1 and CDR2: ENHRY, SYGVKD. Trimming took off 2 bases at V and 0 bases at J, with 9 bases between the two ends. The CDR3 DNA is TGTGCCATCAGTGAGCCCCGCTCTAGCACAGATACGCAGTATTTT. Translation gives CAISEPRSSTDTQYF.

This sequence joins TRBV5-1 and TRBJ2-5; a possible D gene is TRBD2 (7 bases). The last part of the DNA fits TRBJ2-7 better; the J call may be wrong. The CDR3 extends over 16 amino acids. Germline CDR1 and CDR2: SGHRS and YFSETQ. CDR3 nucleotide sequence: TGCGCCAGCAGCTTGGCCTTCAGGGGAGGGCCCTACGAGCAGTACTTC. It yields the protein CASSLAFRGGPYEQYF.

The chain uses TRBV5-1 and TRBJ2-2; D possibly corresponds to TRBD2 (5 bases). CDR1 SGHRS and CDR2 YFSETQ come from the germline V gene. There are 16 residues in the CDR3. The V end lost 0 bases, the J end lost 4 bases, and 13 bases lay between the germline ends. CDR3 in amino acids: CASSLAVDLATGELFF. In DNA, the CDR3 is TGCGCCAGCAGCTTGGCCGTAGACCTAGCCACCGGGGAGCTGTTTTTT.

CDR3 DNA sequence: TGTGCCAGCAGCCCGACTAGGGCCCACGAGCAGTACTTC. Protein product: CASSPTRAHEQYF. The genes are TRBV12-3 or TRBV12-4 and TRBJ2-7; the D gene is possibly TRBD2 (6 bases). CDR3 length: 13 amino acids. V lost 6 bases to trimming and J lost 5 bases, with 14 bases between them.

The chain carries TRBV20-1 and TRBJ2-5; 7 bases match TRBD1. CDR3 length equals 16 residues. Germline V gene lookup returns CDR1 DFQATT and CDR2 SNEGSKA (reference sequence). The ends lost 2 bases at V and 2 bases at J; junction bases unmatched: 11. The DNA of the CDR3 is TGCAGTGCTAGAAACCGCCGGGACAGCATACAAGAGACCCAGTACTTC. Its protein product is CSARNRRDSIQETQYF.

V and J are TRBV18 and TRBJ2-5; TRBD2 matches 7 bases. The J call may be wrong; the DNA end is better matched by TRBJ2-7. Germline V gene sequence: CDR1 KGHSH, CDR2 LQKENI. The length of the CDR3 is 16 residues. The CDR3 protein is CASSPPNGRTSYEQYF. The DNA for the CDR3 is TGTGCCAGCTCACCACCAAACGGGAGGACCAGTTACGAGCAGTACTTC.